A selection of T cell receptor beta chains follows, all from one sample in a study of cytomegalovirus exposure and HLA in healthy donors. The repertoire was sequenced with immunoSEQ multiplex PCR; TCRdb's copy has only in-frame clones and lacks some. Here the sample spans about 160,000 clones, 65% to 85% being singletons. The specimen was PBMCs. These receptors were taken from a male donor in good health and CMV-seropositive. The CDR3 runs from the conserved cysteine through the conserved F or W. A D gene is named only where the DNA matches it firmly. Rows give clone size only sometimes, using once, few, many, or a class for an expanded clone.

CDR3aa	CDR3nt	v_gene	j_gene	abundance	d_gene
CASSPSGSQRSYNEQFF	TGCGCCAGCAGCCCCTCCGGGTCGCAACGCTCCTACAATGAGCAGTTCTTC	TRBV5-1	TRBJ2-1	NA	NA
CASSSQKNTGELFF	TGTGCCAGCAGTTCTCAGAAAAACACCGGGGAGCTGTTTTTT	TRBV6-5	TRBJ2-2	NA	NA
CSVGGQDYEQYF	TGCAGCGTTGGGGGACAGGATTACGAGCAGTACTTC	TRBV29-1	TRBJ2-7	once	TRBD1
CASSMVVAGGSYEQYF	TGTGCCAGTAGTATGGTTGTGGCAGGGGGCTCCTACGAGCAGTACTTC	TRBV19	TRBJ2-7	NA	TRBD1
CASSLDGGQDYGYTF	TGTGCCAGCAGCTTAGATGGGGGACAGGACTATGGCTACACCTTC	TRBV11-3	TRBJ1-2	NA	TRBD1
CASSALLAGAYNEQFF	TGTGCCAGCAGTGCCCTACTAGCGGGAGCCTACAATGAGCAGTTCTTC	TRBV28	TRBJ2-1	few	TRBD2
CASSPQASSYNEQFF	TGTGCCAGCAGCCCACAGGCGAGCTCCTACAATGAGCAGTTCTTC	TRBV7-6	TRBJ2-1	NA	NA
CASSSSPGTGRYEQYF	TGTGCCAGCAGTTCCAGTCCCGGGACAGGGAGGTACGAGCAGTACTTC	TRBV6-5	TRBJ2-7	NA	TRBD1
CASSPQEVLWEDYGYTF	TGTGCCAGCTCACCCCAGGAGGTGCTATGGGAGGACTATGGCTACACCTTC	TRBV18	TRBJ1-2	NA	NA
CASRKTGTSGTDTQYF	TGTGCCAGCAGAAAAACCGGGACTAGCGGCACAGATACGCAGTATTTT	TRBV28	TRBJ2-3	NA	TRBD2
CASSPSTAAVGQFF	TGTGCCAGTAGTCCGTCGACTGCCGCGGTGGGGCAGTTCTTC	TRBV19	TRBJ2-1	few	NA
CASERRQGPAGELFF	TGTGCCAGCGAGAGGCGACAGGGTCCTGCCGGGGAGCTGTTTTTT	TRBV7-9	TRBJ2-2	NA	TRBD1
CASSGRERGSPLHF	TGTGCCAGCAGCGGGCGGGAAAGAGGTTCACCCCTCCACTTT	TRBV7-6	TRBJ1-6	NA	NA
CASGTRGTFGTEAFF	TGTGCCAGCGGTACGAGGGGGACATTCGGCACTGAAGCTTTCTTT	TRBV6-5	TRBJ1-1	NA	NA
CASRLGTDTEAFF	TGTGCCAGCAGATTAGGGACAGACACTGAAGCTTTCTTT	TRBV7-9	TRBJ1-1	NA	TRBD1
CASSQDFRDTQYF	TGTGCCAGCAGCCAAGACTTCCGGGATACGCAGTATTTT	TRBV4-2	TRBJ2-3	NA	NA
CASSYQEEAAGGYTF	TGTGCCAGCAGTTATCAGGAGGAGGCTGCCGGGGGCTACACCTTC	TRBV6-5	TRBJ1-2	NA	NA
CASSLRGSYEQYF	TGTGCCAGCAGCTTAAGGGGTTCCTACGAGCAGTACTTC	TRBV7-9	TRBJ2-7	once	NA